Here is one T cell receptor (beta chain) with its context. Its antigen is still unknown. The CDR3 runs 14 residues. Germline CDR1 reads MNHEY; CDR2 reads SVGAGI. Trimming stripped 4 bases from V and 2 bases from J, with 11 bases between. The data belong to a study of T cell responses to AZD1222 COVID-19 vaccine. Study background: Recipients boosted at about 4 weeks or about 12 weeks are pooled.

Profiled with immunoSEQ multiplex PCR; TCRdb holds only in-frame clones, not every one. The table records 50,000 to 65,000 clones, around nine tenths of them present only once. Points from the study as a whole: At baseline, seropositivity was found in only six or seven AZD1222 recipients. In a largely white British group with more females than males, clonal diversity was possibly underestimated. The study reported that nearly half of spike-specific TCRs target unmutated variant regions.

The gene calls are TRBV6-5 and TRBJ1-1, with D perhaps TRBD1 (6 bases). The material sequenced was peripheral blood, taken on day 0 of AZD1222 vaccination. The TCR was taken from an adult in good health. DNA of the CDR3: TGTGCCAGCAGTTGGACAGATCGTAACACTGAAGCTTTCTTT. Translated, it gives CASSWTDRNTEAFF.